This T cell receptor (beta chain) was sequenced in a study of T cell changes during pregnancy in multiple sclerosis. J was trimmed by 5 bases and V by 4 bases; bases with no gene match: 7. This CDR3 contains 14 residues. Germline V gene lookup returns CDR1 KGHSH and CDR2 LQKENI. Clones were sequenced by immunoSEQ multiplex PCR, and TCRdb holds only the in-frame ones, with some missing. The sample has over 80,000 clones, around nine tenths seen once; the top ten hold 0.7% to 0.9%. This chain links TRBV18 with TRBJ1-2; 7 bases fit TRBD1. Sequenced material: peripheral blood, taken in the second trimester of pregnancy. The sequence was obtained from a female donor in good health, enrolled as a control in a pregnancy study. CDR3 in DNA: TGTGCCAGCTCACTCCGGGACAGTTCATATGGCTACACCTTC. Protein sequence: CASSLRDSSYGYTF.